This T cell receptor (beta chain) was sequenced in a study of T cell repertoires in cytomegalovirus infection. Background on the study: TCR beta signatures that were public indicated CMV infection and matching HLA type.

With 5 bases removed from V and 1 base from J, the gap between germline ends came to 18 bases. The germline gives CDR1 DFQATT, CDR2 SNEGSKA (reference sequence). The CDR3 totals 16 residues. About this clonotype: Its antigen is not known.

TCRdb re-analysed the reads in MiXCR, keeping a single row per CDR3 protein. The data show under 500,000 distinct CDR3 sequences, about two fifths seen once. The starting material was cultured PBMCs, obtained from culture after CMV antigen stimulation. The receptor was derived from a human donor in good health (CMV status not recorded). Some clones in this sample may be carry-over from other donors' samples. J is TRBJ1-5 and V is TRBV20-1, with D possibly being TRBD1 (6 bases). The CDR3: CSAAPAGAGSNQPQHF. In DNA form, the CDR3 reads TGCAGTGCTGCCCCGGCGGGGGCGGGAAGCAATCAGCCCCAGCATTTT.